The 14 T cell receptor beta chains presented below share a single source sample, sequenced in a study of blood T cells in healthy people across ages. Primed by a sample-barcoded 5' primer and a J-beta primer mix, a second PCR proceeded for 7 to 11 cycles. TCRdb re-called the 5' RACE reads through MiXCR, storing one row per CDR3 protein. The table includes about 640,000 distinct CDR3 sequences, 40% to 50% detected once. The sequenced sample was blood. The source is a man aged 80 or over in good health.

This clonotype has a handful of counts. The CDR3 here is CSASLGGAGTWETQYF. The CDR3 nucleotides read TGCAGTGCTAGTCTGGGGGGCGCGGGAACATGGGAGACCCAGTACTTC. J is TRBJ2-7 and V is TRBV20-1; D could derive from TRBD1 or TRBD2 (6 bases each). Matching the DNA end better, TRBJ2-5 makes the J call doubtful. The CDR3 runs to 16 residues. CDR1 is DFQATT, CDR2 SNEGSKA, per germline (reference sequence).

The J gene is TRBJ1-1, the V gene TRBV29-1; TRBD1 agrees at 8 bases. The CDR3 loop spans 13 amino acids. V shed 1 base and J 10 bases; nucleotides not matched to a gene: 8. CDR1 is SQVTM and CDR2 is ANQGSEA in the germline V gene. The CDR3 DNA is TGCAGCGTTGAAGCCCGACAGGGGACGGGAGCTTTCTTT. This gives the protein CSVEARQGTGAFF.

The V call is TRBV20-1, the J call TRBJ2-4, with TRBD1 matching over 7 bases. The V and J ends lost 6 bases and 3 bases, in that order; junction bases with no gene match: 5. The germline V gene has CDR1 DFQATT and CDR2 SNEGSKA (reference sequence). The CDR3 is made up of 13 amino acids. CDR3 nucleotides: TGCAGTGCAAACCGGGACAGCAAAAACATTCAGTACTTC. Translated, it gives CSANRDSKNIQYF.

A few counts support this clonotype. The chain employs TRBV3-1 and TRBJ2-3; D unclear. Trimming left V 0 bases short and J 4 bases short, with 14 bases between. Germline loops: CDR1 LGHDT, CDR2 YNNKEL (reference sequence). The CDR3 totals 16 residues. Written as DNA, the CDR3 is TGTGCCAGCAGCCAAGAGTTGGGGATGAAGGCAGATACGCAGTATTTT. This encodes CASSQELGMKADTQYF.

V usage is TRBV6-2 or TRBV6-3 and J usage is TRBJ1-2; D gene uncertain. Germline lookup yields CDR1 MNHEY and CDR2 SVGEGT. Between the trimmed V and J ends, which lost 6 bases and 6 bases, there was a span of 17 bases. The length of the CDR3 is 14 residues. The CDR3 sequence is CASSRRTSGDGYTF. In DNA, the CDR3 is TGTGCCAGCAGCCGAAGGACCTCTGGGGATGGCTACACCTTC.

A word on this clonotype: This may come from a read error, since a much larger clone is one base off. This chain joins TRBV29-1 and TRBJ2-4, with D uncertain. The J call is uncertain, as TRBJ2-7 better fits the DNA end. Germline V lookup: CDR1 SQVTM, CDR2 ANQGSEA. This CDR3 contains 13 residues. The CDR3 reads CSVATMEGNEQYF. The CDR3 DNA reads as TGCAGCGTTGCTACTATGGAAGGGAACGAGCAGTACTTC.

This clonotype has a count of ten or more. The chain is built from TRBV7-2 and TRBJ2-5, with 9 bases aligning to TRBD1. Germline trimming cut 4 bases from V and 5 bases from J; bases unmatched to any gene: 11. CDR1 SGHTA and CDR2 FQGNSA come from the germline V gene. The CDR3 runs 16 residues. As DNA, the CDR3 is TGTGCCAGCAGCTCTCCGGGACAGGGTGCCGGTGAGACCCAGTACTTC. It translates to CASSSPGQGAGETQYF.

Only a few counts were recorded for this clonotype. The V and J genes are TRBV30 and TRBJ2-7, with TRBD2 matching over 12 bases. There are 15 residues in the CDR3. J lost 1 base, V lost 4 bases, and 5 bases had no gene match. Germline V gene sequence: CDR1 GTSNPN, CDR2 SVGIG (reference sequence). DNA for the CDR3: TGTGCCTGGACTAGCGGGGGGGCCTATTCCTACGAGCAGTACTTC. Its protein is CAWTSGGAYSYEQYF.

Of note for this clonotype: A much larger clone is a single base away; this may be a read error. This chain links TRBV20-1 with TRBJ2-1, with a weak D call TRBD2 (5 bases). The CDR3 covers 16 residues. Deletions cut 3 bases from V and 9 bases from J, with 24 bases between. Germline assignment: CDR1 DFQATT and CDR2 SNEGSKA (reference sequence). For the CDR3, the DNA is TGCAGTGCTAGCCCCGTTAGCGAGGGAACCGTAGGTGAGCAGTTCTTC. It is translated as CSASPVSEGTVGEQFF.

This clonotype was seen a handful of times. The chain is built from TRBV20-1 and TRBJ1-1; no clear D gene. V was cut by 6 bases and J by 4 bases, with 18 bases left in between. Germline-derived CDR1 and CDR2 are DFQATT and SNEGSKA (reference sequence). The CDR3 runs to 14 residues. DNA of the CDR3: TGCAGTGCGAAAGGTTACGGGTTGCCCACTGAAGCTTTCTTT. It translates to CSAKGYGLPTEAFF.

The V gene is TRBV6-2 or TRBV6-3, the J gene TRBJ2-5; 11 nucleotides agree with TRBD1. V gave up 6 bases and J gave up 11 bases; unmatched junction bases: 11. This CDR3 spans 14 amino acids. Per germline, CDR1 MNHEY and CDR2 SVGEGT. CDR3 region: CASRGTGGYNEQYF. The DNA for the CDR3 is TGTGCCAGCAGGGGGACAGGGGGATACAATGAGCAGTACTTC.

The rearrangement links TRBV27 to TRBJ2-5; no clear D. V lost 5 bases, J lost 4 bases, and 14 bases lay in between. The CDR3 has 14 residues. Germline values: CDR1 MNHEY, CDR2 SMNVEV (reference sequence). CDR3 nucleotide sequence: TGTGCCAGCAGTCAGGCTCCCTCTCGAGAGACCCAGTACTTC. Its protein is CASSQAPSRETQYF.

Comment on this clonotype: A single base separates this from a much larger clone, so it may be a read error. This chain joins TRBV4-2 and TRBJ2-2; D is ambiguous. CDR1 is LGHNA, CDR2 YNFKEQ, per germline. This CDR3 has 15 residues. The CDR3 loop reads CAGSQEQGRTGELFF. Written as DNA, the CDR3 is TGTGCCGGCAGCCAAGAGCAAGGGCGCACCGGGGAGCTGTTTTTT.

About this clonotype itself: At one end the junction does not follow the germline gene, possibly because of a read error. V usage is TRBV14 and J usage is TRBJ2-7; tentatively, D is TRBD2 (6 bases). The better agreement between TRBJ2-5 and the DNA end casts doubt on the J call. Germline V lookup: CDR1 SGHDN, CDR2 FVKESK. This CDR3 comprises 15 residues. CDR3 sequence (DNA): TGTGCCGGCAGCCAAGATCGGAGGGGAAAAGAGACCCAGTACTTC. Translating gives CAGSQDRRGKETQYF.